These T cell receptor beta chains were read from a single sample in a study of shared clonotypes between healthy human individuals. Some clones are missing from TCRdb's copy, which holds only in-frame ones; the method was immunoSEQ multiplex PCR. The table shows approximately 1,500,000 clones, with roughly 96% occurring only once. The source material was naive CD4+ T cells sorted from blood. The source of these receptors is a man aged 30 to 39 in good health. The CDR3 runs from the conserved cysteine through the conserved F or W. The D gene is left open where the match is weak. The size field is filled for only some rows; it gives once, few, many or a size class.

v_gene: TRBV6-1
abundance: NA
d_gene: NA
j_gene: TRBJ2-7
CDR3nt: TGTGCCAGCAGTATTGGCAGCTACGAGCAGTACTTC
CDR3aa: CASSIGSYEQYF

v_gene: TRBV9
abundance: NA
d_gene: NA
j_gene: TRBJ1-2
CDR3nt: TGTGCCAGCAGCTCGATGTCCGGGCAGACCTCCTATGGCTACACCTTC
CDR3aa: CASSSMSGQTSYGYTF

v_gene: TRBV5-1
abundance: NA
d_gene: TRBD2
j_gene: TRBJ2-5
CDR3nt: TGCGCCAGCAGCTTGTTATTAGCGGGAGTAAGGAACCAAGAGACCCAGTACTTC
CDR3aa: CASSLLLAGVRNQETQYF

v_gene: TRBV19
abundance: NA
d_gene: NA
j_gene: TRBJ1-1
CDR3nt: TGTGCCAGTAGTATAGGGGTTACCCGACGGGACACTGAAGCTTTCTTT
CDR3aa: CASSIGVTRRDTEAFF

v_gene: TRBV30
abundance: NA
d_gene: TRBD1
j_gene: TRBJ2-2
CDR3nt: TGTGCCTGGAGGCCGATCGGGACAGGGCATACCGGGGAGCTGTTTTTT
CDR3aa: CAWRPIGTGHTGELFF

v_gene: TRBV2
abundance: NA
d_gene: NA
j_gene: TRBJ1-1
CDR3nt: TGTGCCACCTCACAAAAGGTGCTGAACACTGAAGCTTTCTTT
CDR3aa: CATSQKVLNTEAFF

v_gene: TRBV7-8
abundance: NA
d_gene: NA
j_gene: TRBJ2-7
CDR3nt: TGTGCCAGCAGCCCGGGACGGGGCCAGGGCGAGCAGTACTTC
CDR3aa: CASSPGRGQGEQYF

v_gene: TRBV4-1
abundance: once
d_gene: NA
j_gene: TRBJ2-5
CDR3nt: TGCGCCAGCAGCCAAGGCGCAGGGTCGAATGAGGAGACCCAGTACTTC
CDR3aa: CASSQGAGSNEETQYF

v_gene: TRBV4-2
abundance: NA
d_gene: NA
j_gene: TRBJ2-7
CDR3nt: TGTGCCAGCAGCCAAGACCGTACCTCCTACGAGCAGTACTTC
CDR3aa: CASSQDRTSYEQYF

v_gene: TRBV10-3
abundance: NA
d_gene: NA
j_gene: TRBJ2-1
CDR3nt: TGTGCCATCGGAACAGAGCAGTTCTTC
CDR3aa: CAIGTEQFF

v_gene: TRBV30
abundance: NA
d_gene: TRBD2
j_gene: TRBJ2-3
CDR3nt: TGTGCCTGGAGTGCCGGGACTAGCGGGATAACAGATACGCAGTATTTT
CDR3aa: CAWSAGTSGITDTQYF

v_gene: TRBV28
abundance: NA
d_gene: NA
j_gene: TRBJ2-7
CDR3nt: TGTGCCAGCAGTTTGCCAGGGAGGTACGAGCAGTACTTC
CDR3aa: CASSLPGRYEQYF

v_gene: TRBV5-1
abundance: once
d_gene: TRBD1
j_gene: TRBJ2-3
CDR3nt: TGCGCCAGCAGCGTGAACAGGGGGCGCACAGATACGCAGTATTTT
CDR3aa: CASSVNRGRTDTQYF

v_gene: TRBV7-9
abundance: NA
d_gene: TRBD2
j_gene: TRBJ2-1
CDR3nt: TGTGCCAGCAGCCAGCTGCGACTAGCGGGTGGCGAGCAGTTCTTC
CDR3aa: CASSQLRLAGGEQFF

v_gene: TRBV28
abundance: NA
d_gene: NA
j_gene: TRBJ2-7
CDR3nt: TGTGCCAGCAGATCAGGTGGCAACTCCTACGAGCAGTACTTC
CDR3aa: CASRSGGNSYEQYF

v_gene: TRBV11-2
abundance: NA
d_gene: TRBD1
j_gene: TRBJ2-7
CDR3nt: TGTGCCAGCAGCCTAACCGGGACAGGGGGCTACGAGCAGTACTTC
CDR3aa: CASSLTGTGGYEQYF

v_gene: TRBV7-8
abundance: NA
d_gene: NA
j_gene: TRBJ1-5
CDR3nt: TGTGCCAGCAGCGGGGAACGGAGAGGGCCCAATCAGCCCCAGCATTTT
CDR3aa: CASSGERRGPNQPQHF

v_gene: TRBV7-3
abundance: NA
d_gene: NA
j_gene: TRBJ2-1
CDR3nt: TGTGCCAGCAGCTTAACACTAGCCTCGGATGAGCAGTTCTTC
CDR3aa: CASSLTLASDEQFF

v_gene: TRBV27
abundance: NA
d_gene: TRBD2
j_gene: TRBJ2-1
CDR3nt: TGTGCCAGCAGCCGCGGGAGGGTAAATGAGCAGTTCTTC
CDR3aa: CASSRGRVNEQFF

v_gene: TRBV21-1
abundance: NA
d_gene: NA
j_gene: TRBJ2-7
CDR3nt: TGTGCCAGCAGCAAAGTGTTGACAGGCTACGAGCAGTACTTC
CDR3aa: CASSKVLTGYEQYF

v_gene: TRBV5-6
abundance: NA
d_gene: NA
j_gene: TRBJ1-1
CDR3nt: TGTGCCAGCAGCTTGGCAGGGGTCTCTGAAGCTTTCTTT
CDR3aa: CASSLAGVSEAFF

v_gene: TRBV9
abundance: NA
d_gene: TRBD2
j_gene: TRBJ2-1
CDR3nt: TGTGCCAGCAGCGGGCCCCCACTAGCGGGAGGCGGCGATGAGCAGTTCTTC
CDR3aa: CASSGPPLAGGGDEQFF

v_gene: TRBV9
abundance: NA
d_gene: NA
j_gene: TRBJ2-2
CDR3nt: TGTGCCAGCAGCGTAGGCTTGAACAGGCTCTACACCGGGGAGCTGTTTTTT
CDR3aa: CASSVGLNRLYTGELFF

v_gene: TRBV6-9
abundance: NA
d_gene: TRBD2
j_gene: TRBJ2-7
CDR3nt: TGTGCCAGCCCCTCGGGACTAGCGGAATACGAGCAGTACTTC
CDR3aa: CASPSGLAEYEQYF

v_gene: TRBV14
abundance: NA
d_gene: TRBD2
j_gene: TRBJ2-7
CDR3nt: TGTGCCAGCAGCCAAGGGCTAGCGGGCTTTGAGGAGCAGTACTTC
CDR3aa: CASSQGLAGFEEQYF

v_gene: TRBV7-3
abundance: few
d_gene: NA
j_gene: TRBJ2-7
CDR3nt: TGTGCCAGCAGCTTAGACGGGGTCGAGCAGTACTTC
CDR3aa: CASSLDGVEQYF

v_gene: TRBV2
abundance: NA
d_gene: NA
j_gene: TRBJ2-5
CDR3nt: TGTGCCAGCAGCGAGGCTGGGGTTAGGGAAGAGACCCAGTACTTC
CDR3aa: CASSEAGVREETQYF

v_gene: TRBV6-1
abundance: NA
d_gene: TRBD1
j_gene: TRBJ2-3
CDR3nt: TGTGCCAGCAGTGAAGGGACAGGGAGCAAAGATACGCAGTATTTT
CDR3aa: CASSEGTGSKDTQYF